This T cell receptor beta chain appears in the sequencing data of a study of T cells in Graves' hyperthyroidism and ophthalmopathy. Using RNA transcripts as the source, TCR beta CDR3 regions were amplified. During a first-round RT-PCR of the TCR CDR3, the HTBI primer set was used. One entry per CDR3 protein, called by TCRdb with MiXCR from the multiplex PCR reads. The table has fewer than 450,000 distinct CDR3 sequences, approximately 17% seen once. V shed 6 bases and J 2 bases; nucleotides not matched to a gene: 5. Per germline, CDR1 SGHAT and CDR2 FQNNGV. The CDR3 loop spans 15 amino acids. Ten or more counts support this clonotype.

The clonotype originates from a man between 18 and 35 years old with Graves' ophthalmopathy. The sequencing sample was made of blood. V usage is TRBV11-2 and J usage is TRBJ2-1, with 9 bases that match TRBD2. CDR3 nucleotides: TGTGCCAGCAGATGGACTAGCGTCCCCTACAATGAGCAGTTCTTC. Its translation is CASRWTSVPYNEQFF.